This is a list of T cell receptor beta chains from one sample in a study of cytomegalovirus exposure and HLA in healthy donors. The method was immunoSEQ multiplex PCR; TCRdb's version includes in-frame clones alone and lacks a portion of them. The sample carries 210,000 or so clones, 78% recorded once. The source material was PBMCs. These receptors all come from a boy aged 10-17 years in good health and CMV-seronegative. CDR3s include the opening cysteine and the closing phenylalanine or tryptophan. A D gene is named only where the DNA matches it firmly.

j_call d_call v_call cdr3_aa cdr3_nt
TRBJ2-7 NA TRBV7-9 CASSLGAGRVNEQYF TGTGCCAGCAGCTTAGGAGCCGGGAGAGTTAACGAGCAGTACTTC
TRBJ2-4 TRBD2 TRBV4-1 CASSQLGLAGAKNIQYF TGCGCCAGCAGCCAGCTGGGACTAGCGGGGGCTAAAAACATTCAGTACTTC
TRBJ1-2 NA TRBV30 CAWIKNPEYGYTF TGTGCCTGGATAAAAAACCCGGAGTATGGCTACACCTTC
TRBJ2-7 TRBD1 TRBV5-4 CASSWTGGVGEQYF TGTGCCAGCAGCTGGACAGGGGGCGTTGGGGAGCAGTACTTC
TRBJ2-5 TRBD1 TRBV19 CASSTTGGLETQYF TGTGCCAGTAGTACGACAGGGGGCCTGGAGACCCAGTACTTC
TRBJ1-3 TRBD1 TRBV9 CASNPGGSAGNTIYF TGTGCCAGCAACCCAGGGGGGTCGGCGGGAAACACCATATATTTT
TRBJ1-2 NA TRBV30 CAWSVTEYGYTF TGTGCCTGGAGTGTAACGGAGTATGGCTACACCTTC
TRBJ1-1 NA TRBV4-1 CASSQERGSTEAFF TGCGCCAGCAGCCAAGAGCGGGGGAGTACTGAAGCTTTCTTT
TRBJ1-5 NA TRBV19 CASSHRSQGFSQPQHF TGTGCCAGTAGTCACCGGAGTCAGGGTTTTAGTCAGCCCCAGCATTTT
TRBJ1-1 NA TRBV5-5 CASSLSRRGLGRDTEAFF TGTGCCAGCAGCTTGAGTCGCAGGGGTCTCGGGAGGGACACTGAAGCTTTCTTT
TRBJ1-3 NA TRBV21-1 CASSNRQVGGDTIYF TGTGCCAGCAGCAACAGGCAAGTGGGAGGGGACACCATATATTTT
TRBJ1-1 NA TRBV4-1 CASTGRGDTEAFF TGCGCCAGCACCGGGAGAGGGGACACTGAAGCTTTCTTT
TRBJ1-3 TRBD1 TRBV6-6 CASSYSMDRAWDTIYF TGTGCCAGCAGTTACTCGATGGACAGGGCCTGGGACACCATATATTTT
TRBJ2-1 NA TRBV9 CASSVEVAVGGEQFF TGTGCCAGCAGCGTAGAGGTAGCGGTGGGGGGTGAGCAGTTCTTC
TRBJ1-2 TRBD1 TRBV30 CAGPDRGTYGYTF TGTGCCGGACCGGACAGGGGGACCTATGGCTACACCTTC